A single sample gave rise to the 5 T cell receptor beta chains below, sequenced in a study of T-cell reconstitution after alpha-beta-depleted transplantation in children. Researchers prepared the TCRbeta library using unique molecular identifiers, the study reports. TCRdb processed the PCR reads anew with MiXCR; each CDR3 protein has one entry. The profile shows approximately 800,000 distinct CDR3 sequences, roughly 15% of them singletons. This specimen consisted of PBMCs, mostly from graft donor cells, obtained 360 days after TCRalphabeta/CD19-depleted stem cell transplant. The receptor source for this set is a male patient aged 10 to 17 who had a stem cell transplant for acute lymphoblastic leukemia, so the T cells may come from the graft donor.

This clonotype appeared many times. The V and J genes are TRBV12-3 or TRBV12-4 and TRBJ2-5; D is unclear. V lost 8 bases to trimming and J lost 1 base, with 17 bases between them. The length of the CDR3 is 15 residues. The chain's CDR3 is CASFFISRLQETQYF. Here the CDR3 DNA reads TGTGCCAGCTTCTTCATAAGCCGACTCCAAGAGACCCAGTACTTC.

This sequence joins TRBV29-1 and TRBJ1-1; tentatively, D is TRBD1 (5 bases). Germline values: CDR1 SQVTM, CDR2 ANQGSEA. This CDR3 region has 12 residues. V lost 3 bases and J lost 1, with 6 bases in between. This CDR3 reads CSVEQGNTEAFF. The CDR3 nucleotides are TGCAGCGTTGAGCAGGGGAACACTGAAGCTTTCTTT.

This clonotype has at least ten counts. This chain links TRBV29-1 with TRBJ2-7; the match to TRBD2 covers 9 bases. In germline, CDR1 is SQVTM, CDR2 ANQGSEA. CDR3 size: 14 residues. J was trimmed by 4 bases and V by 2 bases; bases with no gene match: 6. CDR3 coding DNA: TGCAGCGTTGAAAAAGCTAGCGGGATGTACGAGCAGTACTTC. Translation gives CSVEKASGMYEQYF.

This clonotype was recorded at least ten times. Here the CDR3 reads CASSFRLNTDTQYF. CDR3 nucleotide sequence: TGTGCCAGCAGCTTCCGACTGAACACAGATACGCAGTATTTT. This sequence joins TRBV7-9 and TRBJ2-3; D call uncertain. The CDR3 contains 14 residues. The V end was cut by 3 bases, the J end by 2 bases, with 9 bases between. Germline V CDR1 and CDR2: SEHNR, FQNEAQ (reference sequence).

This clonotype was counted at least ten times. The CDR3 reads CAIRAGSTDTQYF. The CDR3 DNA reads as TGTGCCATCAGGGCGGGGAGCACAGATACGCAGTATTTT. This chain joins TRBV10-3 and TRBJ2-3, with TRBD2 as a possible D gene (6 bases). This CDR3 is built from 13 residues. CDR1 is ENHRY and CDR2 is SYGVKD in the germline V gene. Trimming cost V 6 bases and J 0 bases, with 7 bases left between them.